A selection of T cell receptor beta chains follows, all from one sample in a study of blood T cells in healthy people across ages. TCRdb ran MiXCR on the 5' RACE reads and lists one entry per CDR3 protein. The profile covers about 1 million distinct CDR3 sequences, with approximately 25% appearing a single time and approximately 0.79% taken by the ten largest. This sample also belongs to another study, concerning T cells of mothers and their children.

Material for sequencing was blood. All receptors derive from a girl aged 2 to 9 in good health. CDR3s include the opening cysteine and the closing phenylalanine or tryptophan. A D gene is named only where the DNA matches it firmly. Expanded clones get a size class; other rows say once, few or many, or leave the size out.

CDR3 protein: CARSPMNTEAFF
CDR3 DNA: TGTGCCAGGAGCCCGATGAACACTGAAGCTTTCTTT
V gene: TRBV6-5
D gene: NA
J gene: TRBJ1-1
clone size: few

CDR3 protein: CSVIIAYEQYF
CDR3 DNA: TGCAGCGTAATCATCGCCTACGAGCAGTACTTC
V gene: TRBV29-1
D gene: NA
J gene: TRBJ2-7
clone size: few

CDR3 protein: CSVDDLGQGSGYTF
CDR3 DNA: TGCAGCGTAGACGACCTCGGACAGGGGAGCGGCTACACCTTC
V gene: TRBV29-1
D gene: TRBD1
J gene: TRBJ1-2
clone size: few

CDR3 protein: CASSQVVGARLSTDTQYF
CDR3 DNA: TGCGCCAGCAGCCAAGTGGTGGGGGCTCGTCTTAGCACAGATACGCAGTATTTT
V gene: TRBV4-3
D gene: NA
J gene: TRBJ2-3
clone size: few

CDR3 protein: CASSPGWSDEQFF
CDR3 DNA: TGTGCCAGCAGCCCTGGGTGGAGCGATGAGCAGTTCTTC
V gene: TRBV9
D gene: NA
J gene: TRBJ2-1
clone size: NA

CDR3 protein: CSARDLRLIWRLAGEFFTKNIQYF
CDR3 DNA: TGCAGTGCTAGAGACCTTAGGCTTATATGGAGACTAGCGGGGGAGTTTTTTACCAAAAACATTCAGTACTTC
V gene: TRBV20-1
D gene: TRBD2
J gene: TRBJ2-4
clone size: NA

CDR3 protein: CASSQDLRQTYNEQFF
CDR3 DNA: TGCGCCAGTAGCCAAGATTTAAGACAGACCTACAATGAGCAGTTCTTC
V gene: TRBV4-1
D gene: NA
J gene: TRBJ2-1
clone size: few

CDR3 protein: CASEAGETFFQPQHF
CDR3 DNA: TGTGCCAGTGAGGCGGGGGAGACCTTTTTTCAGCCCCAGCATTTT
V gene: TRBV12-1
D gene: NA
J gene: TRBJ1-5
clone size: NA

CDR3 protein: CTFLAGGGGTQYF
CDR3 DNA: TGCACCTTTCTAGCGGGAGGAGGGGGGACCCAGTACTTC
V gene: TRBV29-1
D gene: TRBD2
J gene: TRBJ2-5
clone size: NA

CDR3 protein: CASSLAASGTVFQETQYF
CDR3 DNA: TGTGCCAGCAGTTTGGCGGCTAGCGGGACTGTGTTCCAAGAGACCCAGTACTTC
V gene: TRBV28
D gene: TRBD2
J gene: TRBJ2-5
clone size: few

CDR3 protein: CSVDAGAITGELFF
CDR3 DNA: TGCAGCGTTGACGCAGGGGCGATCACCGGGGAGCTGTTTTTT
V gene: TRBV29-1
D gene: NA
J gene: TRBJ2-2
clone size: few

CDR3 protein: CASSQETGASTDTQYF
CDR3 DNA: TGTGCCAGCAGCCAAGAGACCGGGGCTAGCACAGATACGCAGTATTTT
V gene: TRBV4-2
D gene: NA
J gene: TRBJ2-3
clone size: NA

CDR3 protein: CASSGRPREREQFF
CDR3 DNA: TGTGCCAGCAGTGGCAGGCCACGGGAGCGAGAGCAGTTCTTC
V gene: TRBV6-6
D gene: NA
J gene: TRBJ2-1
clone size: few

CDR3 protein: CASSRGGKREKLFF
CDR3 DNA: TGTGCCAGCAGCAGAGGGGGGAAACGGGAAAAACTGTTTTTT
V gene: TRBV6-5
D gene: NA
J gene: TRBJ1-4
clone size: few

CDR3 protein: CSVKGLDTRDNSPLHF
CDR3 DNA: TGCAGTGTTAAGGGTCTGGACACACGGGATAATTCACCCCTCCACTTT
V gene: TRBV20-1
D gene: NA
J gene: TRBJ1-6
clone size: few

CDR3 protein: CASSLGEHSNQPQHF
CDR3 DNA: TGTGCCAGCAGCTTAGGGGAGCATAGCAATCAGCCCCAGCATTTT
V gene: TRBV7-9
D gene: NA
J gene: TRBJ1-5
clone size: few

CDR3 protein: CASSPHLTEDLSNEQFF
CDR3 DNA: TGTGCCAGCAGCCCTCATCTGACAGAGGACCTATCCAATGAGCAGTTCTTC
V gene: TRBV13
D gene: NA
J gene: TRBJ2-1
clone size: few

CDR3 protein: CASSFRQGVANEQFF
CDR3 DNA: TGTGCCAGCAGTTTCCGACAGGGGGTAGCTAATGAGCAGTTCTTC
V gene: TRBV12-3/TRBV12-4
D gene: TRBD1
J gene: TRBJ2-1
clone size: few

CDR3 protein: CSASGRGGASSTDTQYF
CDR3 DNA: TGCAGTGCTAGTGGTCGAGGCGGGGCGTCTTCCACAGATACGCAGTATTTT
V gene: TRBV20-1
D gene: NA
J gene: TRBJ2-3
clone size: few

CDR3 protein: CASSLRGKSYEQYF
CDR3 DNA: TGTGCCAGCAGTCTCAGGGGAAAATCCTACGAGCAGTACTTC
V gene: TRBV6-5
D gene: NA
J gene: TRBJ2-7
clone size: few

CDR3 protein: CASSLPGLASGYEQYF
CDR3 DNA: TGTGCCAGCAGTCTCCCCGGACTAGCGAGTGGCTACGAGCAGTACTTC
V gene: TRBV28
D gene: TRBD2
J gene: TRBJ2-7
clone size: few

CDR3 protein: CASSQRQDGSYGYTF
CDR3 DNA: TGCGCCAGCAGCCAAAGACAGGACGGATCCTATGGCTACACCTTC
V gene: TRBV4-3
D gene: NA
J gene: TRBJ1-2
clone size: NA

CDR3 protein: CSVESLAGGEETQYF
CDR3 DNA: TGCAGCGTTGAATCCCTAGCGGGGGGCGAAGAGACCCAGTACTTC
V gene: TRBV29-1
D gene: TRBD2
J gene: TRBJ2-5
clone size: NA

CDR3 protein: CSASLEGYEQYF
CDR3 DNA: TGCAGCGCAAGCTTGGAAGGCTACGAGCAGTACTTC
V gene: TRBV29-1
D gene: NA
J gene: TRBJ2-7
clone size: few

CDR3 protein: CSARTRGPGNTIYF
CDR3 DNA: TGCAGTGCCAGAACACGGGGCCCTGGAAACACCATATATTTT
V gene: TRBV20-1
D gene: NA
J gene: TRBJ1-3
clone size: few

CDR3 protein: CASSLRPSGSITNEQFF
CDR3 DNA: TGTGCCAGCAGCCTCCGTCCCAGCGGGAGTATAACCAATGAGCAGTTCTTC
V gene: TRBV9
D gene: TRBD2
J gene: TRBJ2-1
clone size: few

CDR3 protein: CATSDTGTSGETQYF
CDR3 DNA: TGTGCCACCAGTGATACAGGGACGTCGGGAGAGACCCAGTACTTC
V gene: TRBV24-1
D gene: NA
J gene: TRBJ2-5
clone size: NA

CDR3 protein: CASQEPGLAGADTDTQYF
CDR3 DNA: TGTGCCAGCCAAGAACCGGGACTAGCGGGAGCCGATACAGATACGCAGTATTTT
V gene: TRBV7-9
D gene: TRBD2
J gene: TRBJ2-3
clone size: NA

CDR3 protein: CATSDRTGAIDTQYF
CDR3 DNA: TGTGCCACCAGTGATCGGACAGGGGCAATAGATACGCAGTATTTT
V gene: TRBV24-1
D gene: TRBD1
J gene: TRBJ2-3
clone size: NA

CDR3 protein: CASSRTSGSFDEQFF
CDR3 DNA: TGCGCCAGCAGCCGGACTAGCGGGAGCTTCGATGAGCAGTTCTTC
V gene: TRBV4-1
D gene: TRBD2
J gene: TRBJ2-1
clone size: NA

CDR3 protein: CANAGGRDTGELFF
CDR3 DNA: TGTGCCAACGCGGGGGGCCGAGACACCGGGGAGCTGTTTTTT
V gene: TRBV12-3/TRBV12-4
D gene: TRBD2
J gene: TRBJ2-2
clone size: NA

CDR3 protein: CASSYRGSPEAFF
CDR3 DNA: TGTGCCAGCAGTTACAGAGGGTCCCCTGAAGCTTTCTTT
V gene: TRBV6-5
D gene: NA
J gene: TRBJ1-1
clone size: NA

CDR3 protein: CATSETGVNQPQHF
CDR3 DNA: TGTGCCACCAGTGAAACCGGAGTCAATCAGCCCCAGCATTTT
V gene: TRBV24-1
D gene: NA
J gene: TRBJ1-5
clone size: few

CDR3 protein: CASSFWAVVDTQYF
CDR3 DNA: TGTGCCAGCAGTTTCTGGGCGGTCGTGGATACGCAGTATTTT
V gene: TRBV12-3/TRBV12-4
D gene: NA
J gene: TRBJ2-3
clone size: NA

CDR3 protein: CASSEGERASPNEQFF
CDR3 DNA: TGTGCCAGCAGTGAGGGCGAGAGGGCTAGCCCCAATGAGCAGTTCTTC
V gene: TRBV25-1
D gene: NA
J gene: TRBJ2-1
clone size: NA

CDR3 protein: CASSPSQVVGNEKLFF
CDR3 DNA: TGTGCCAGCAGTCCGTCTCAAGTTGTGGGTAATGAAAAACTGTTTTTT
V gene: TRBV27
D gene: NA
J gene: TRBJ1-4
clone size: few

CDR3 protein: CASLMGSDTQYF
CDR3 DNA: TGTGCCAGCCTAATGGGTTCAGATACGCAGTATTTT
V gene: TRBV6-9
D gene: NA
J gene: TRBJ2-3
clone size: NA

CDR3 protein: CSVGMSSGVYEQYF
CDR3 DNA: TGCAGCGTGGGGATGAGTAGTGGGGTGTACGAGCAGTACTTC
V gene: TRBV29-1
D gene: NA
J gene: TRBJ2-7
clone size: NA

CDR3 protein: CASSLGDGYQPQHF
CDR3 DNA: TGTGCCAGCAGCTTAGGGGACGGCTATCAGCCCCAGCATTTT
V gene: TRBV7-2
D gene: NA
J gene: TRBJ1-5
clone size: NA

CDR3 protein: CSVEPGGNEQFF
CDR3 DNA: TGCAGCGTTGAACCGGGGGGAAATGAGCAGTTCTTC
V gene: TRBV29-1
D gene: TRBD2
J gene: TRBJ2-1
clone size: NA

CDR3 protein: CASSGTAEGGYTF
CDR3 DNA: TGCGCCAGCAGCGGAACAGCAGAGGGTGGCTACACCTTC
V gene: TRBV5-1
D gene: NA
J gene: TRBJ1-2
clone size: few

CDR3 protein: CASSPRQAVRGYTF
CDR3 DNA: TGTGCCAGCAGTCCGCGGCAGGCGGTGCGGGGCTACACCTTC
V gene: TRBV27
D gene: NA
J gene: TRBJ1-2
clone size: NA

CDR3 protein: CATSRDLGQVGEQYF
CDR3 DNA: TGTGCCACCAGCAGAGATCTCGGACAGGTCGGGGAGCAGTACTTC
V gene: TRBV15
D gene: TRBD1
J gene: TRBJ2-7
clone size: NA

CDR3 protein: CASSQVRIGQPQHF
CDR3 DNA: TGTGCCAGCAGTCAAGTACGCATCGGACAGCCCCAGCATTTT
V gene: TRBV28
D gene: NA
J gene: TRBJ1-5
clone size: few

CDR3 protein: CASLGLLGNQPQHF
CDR3 DNA: TGTGCCAGCCTCGGATTGTTGGGCAATCAGCCCCAGCATTTT
V gene: TRBV6-2/TRBV6-3
D gene: NA
J gene: TRBJ1-5
clone size: few

CDR3 protein: CASYHRESYNQPQHF
CDR3 DNA: TGTGCCAGCTACCACAGGGAAAGTTACAATCAGCCCCAGCATTTT
V gene: TRBV28
D gene: NA
J gene: TRBJ1-5
clone size: NA